Each of the 20 T cell receptor beta chains below was sequenced from the same sample in a study of blood T cell repertoires in COVID-19. TCRdb keeps only in-frame clones here, not all; method: immunoSEQ multiplex PCR. This table has around 150,000 clones, more than 75% appearing once. Sequenced sample: peripheral blood. These receptors all stem from a middle-aged woman with acute or convalescent COVID-19.

The J gene is TRBJ1-6, the V gene TRBV5-1; D perhaps matches TRBD1 (5 bases). V was cut by 0 bases and J by 8 bases, with 12 bases left in between. Germline V lookup: CDR1 SGHRS, CDR2 YFSETQ. The length of the CDR3 is 15 residues. This chain's CDR3 is CASSLEAQGYSPLHF. The DNA of the CDR3 is TGCGCCAGCAGCTTGGAAGCCCAGGGCTATTCACCCCTCCACTTT.

This rearrangement joins TRBV7-2 to TRBJ2-2; 9 nucleotides match TRBD1. This CDR3 is 17 amino acids long. Germline-derived CDR1 and CDR2 are SGHTA and FQGNSA. Trimming cost V 1 base and J 3 bases; bases outside gene matches: 6. CDR3 protein: CASSLEPGQGDTGELFF. The CDR3 DNA sequence: TGTGCCAGCAGCTTAGAACCGGGACAGGGAGACACCGGGGAGCTGTTTTTT.

The chain is built from TRBV25-1 and TRBJ1-3; D ambiguous. CDR1 is MGHDK, CDR2 SYGVNS, per germline. This CDR3 comprises 15 residues. The V end lost 3 bases, the J end lost 1 base, and 10 bases lay between the germline ends. For the CDR3, the DNA is TGTGCCAGCAGTGATCCGGGGAAGTCTGGAAACACCATATATTTT. Translation: CASSDPGKSGNTIYF.

J is TRBJ2-3 and V is TRBV7-9; D gene uncertain. The CDR3 is 15 residues long. The V gene's germline CDR1 is SEHNR and CDR2 FQNEAQ (reference sequence). Trimming left V 1 base short and J 0 bases short, with 8 bases between. The CDR3 DNA reads as TGTGCCAGCAGCTTAGACGCGGATAGCACAGATACGCAGTATTTT. Its translation: CASSLDADSTDTQYF.

The genes are TRBV5-5 and TRBJ2-7; no clear D. This CDR3 is 14 amino acids long. Germline CDR1 is SGHKS and CDR2 is YYEKEE (reference sequence). The ends were cut back, 4 bases at V and 1 base at J, with 12 bases in the middle. The CDR3: CASSASDSSYEQYF. CDR3 DNA sequence: TGTGCCAGCAGCGCCAGCGATAGTTCCTACGAGCAGTACTTC.

J is TRBJ2-7 and V is TRBV6-2 or TRBV6-3; 7 bases are shared with TRBD1. This CDR3 region has 14 residues. After removal of 0 bases from V and 5 bases from J, the junction contained 4 bases not matched to a gene. CDR1 and CDR2 (germline): MNHEY, SVGEGT. The CDR3 region is CASSYSEGADEQYF. CDR3 coding DNA: TGTGCCAGCAGTTACTCTGAGGGGGCGGACGAGCAGTACTTC.

The rearrangement joins TRBV21-1 to TRBJ1-5; the table's D call, TRBD1, has no DNA check behind it. TRBV21-1 is a pseudogene locus. The CDR3 has 21 residues. The CDR3 bases are TGTGCCAGCAGCAAAGGAATCCCTTCAACCAGGGGGCCCTTTAGCAATCAGCCCCAGCATTTT. Residues: CASSKGIPSTRGPFSNQPQHF.

This clone turned up a few times. The chain links TRBV7-9 to TRBJ2-7; perhaps TRBD2 as D (6 bases). The CDR3 is made up of 12 amino acids. Trimming cost V 2 bases and J 5 bases, with 7 bases left between them. Germline-derived CDR1 and CDR2 are SEHNR and FQNEAQ (reference sequence). The CDR3 loop is CASSLTGDEQYF. CDR3 nucleotides: TGTGCCAGCAGCTTAACGGGGGACGAGCAGTACTTC.

J is TRBJ1-6 and V is TRBV9; the D gene is possibly TRBD1 (6 bases). Trimming took off 3 bases at V and 9 bases at J, with 19 bases between the two ends. The CDR3 extends over 16 amino acids. The germline gives CDR1 SGDLS, CDR2 YYNGEE. The CDR3 reads CASSASSGTWGSPLHF. The CDR3 nucleotides are TGTGCCAGCAGCGCCTCATCCGGGACATGGGGTTCACCCCTCCACTTT.

The chain couples TRBV3-1 (or the pseudogene TRBV3-2) to TRBJ1-1, with a weak D call TRBD1 (6 bases). Trimming shortened V by 1 base and J by 0 bases, and 12 bases separated the two germline ends. Germline CDR1 is LGHDT and CDR2 is YNNKEL (reference sequence). This CDR3 spans 16 amino acids. The CDR3 DNA reads as TGTGCCAGCAGCCAAGGACAGGCAATTCTGAACACTGAAGCTTTCTTT. It yields the protein CASSQGQAILNTEAFF.

The chain has TRBV29-1 and TRBJ2-3, with a possible D match to TRBD2 (6 bases). Germline V gene data show CDR1 as SQVTM and CDR2 as ANQGSEA. The CDR3 has 13 amino acids. Trimming pared 7 bases from V and 2 bases from J, leaving 13 bases between. CDR3 bases: TGCAGCGGCAGCGGGTGGGCCACAGATACGCAGTATTTT. Its protein product is CSGSGWATDTQYF.

The gene calls are TRBV4-1 and TRBJ2-5; TRBD2 agrees at 8 bases. V trimming: 0 bases; J trimming: 6 bases; junction bases outside the gene matches: 15. There are 18 residues in the CDR3. Germline-derived CDR1 and CDR2 are MGHRA and YSYEKL. CDR3: CASSQEPAGEWVRKTQYF. The CDR3 nucleotides read TGCGCCAGCAGCCAAGAACCAGCGGGAGAGTGGGTCAGGAAGACCCAGTACTTC.

V is TRBV27 and J is TRBJ2-1; 11 bases are shared with TRBD2. CDR1 MNHEY and CDR2 SMNVEV come from the germline V gene (reference sequence). V trimming: 2 bases; J trimming: 10 bases; junction bases outside the gene matches: 4. The CDR3 covers 14 residues. The CDR3 spells CASSLGLAGGEQFF. The CDR3 DNA follows: TGTGCCAGCAGTTTAGGGCTAGCGGGAGGAGAGCAGTTCTTC.

V is TRBV18 and J is TRBJ2-3; D might be TRBD2 (5 bases). The CDR3 is 15 residues long. The V gene's germline CDR1 is KGHSH and CDR2 LQKENI. Trimming cost V 0 bases and J 2 bases, with 9 bases left between them. The CDR3 coding sequence is TGTGCCAGCTCACCACCCGCGGGTTTCACAGATACGCAGTATTTT. It yields the protein CASSPPAGFTDTQYF. Variable domain in full (rest from reference TRBV18 and TRBJ2-3): NAGVMQNPRHLVRRRGQEARLRCSPMKGHSHVYWYRQLPEEGLKFMVYLQKENIIDESGMPKERFSAEFPKEGPSILRIQQVVRGDSAAYFCASSPPAGFTDTQYFGPGTRLTVL.

The J gene is TRBJ1-1, the V gene TRBV19, with TRBD1 matching over 8 bases. The CDR3 contains 14 residues. Germline trimming cut 5 bases from V and 7 bases from J; bases unmatched to any gene: 9. Germline V lookup: CDR1 LNHDA, CDR2 SQIVND (reference sequence). The CDR3 sequence: CASSGQGAVGEAFF. CDR3 bases: TGTGCCAGTAGTGGGCAGGGGGCAGTGGGTGAAGCTTTCTTT.

The chain has TRBV6-6 and TRBJ2-7; 7 bases match TRBD2. V shed 2 bases and J 3 bases; nucleotides not matched to a gene: 4. CDR3 length: 14 residues. CDR1 is MNHNY and CDR2 is SVGAGI in the germline V gene (reference sequence). This CDR3 is CASSYAGEVYEQYF. Here the CDR3 DNA reads TGTGCCAGCAGTTACGCGGGAGAGGTCTACGAGCAGTACTTC.

This chain links TRBV28 with TRBJ1-3, with D possibly being TRBD1 (6 bases). Germline V gene data show CDR1 as MDHEN and CDR2 as SYDVKM. V lost 6 bases and J 0 bases, leaving 9 bases between the germline ends. This CDR3 region has 14 residues. The CDR3 DNA is TGTGCCAGCAGAGACAGGAACTCTGGAAACACCATATATTTT. Translated, it gives CASRDRNSGNTIYF.

The chain recombines TRBV9 with TRBJ1-2; TRBD1 matches 7 bases. This CDR3 comprises 14 residues. Trimming removed 5 bases from V and 5 bases from J; junction bases left unmatched: 9. Per the germline V gene, CDR1 is SGDLS and CDR2 is YYNGEE. The CDR3 loop is CASREDRPPYGYTF. Written as DNA, the CDR3 is TGTGCCAGCAGGGAGGACAGGCCTCCGTATGGCTACACCTTC.

The genes are TRBV25-1 and TRBJ1-4; 7 positions agree with TRBD1. V shed 6 bases and J 3 bases; nucleotides not matched to a gene: 7. Germline CDR1 reads MGHDK; CDR2 reads SYGVNS. The length of the CDR3 is 15 residues. The CDR3 DNA sequence: TGTGCCAGCAGGGGACAGATCCCTCCTAATGAAAAACTGTTTTTT. Translation: CASRGQIPPNEKLFF.

This clone was seen only once. This chain joins TRBV19 and TRBJ2-7, with TRBD1 identical over 9 bases. There are 15 residues in the CDR3. Losses at the gene ends were 1 base for V and 3 bases for J; bases not matched to a gene: 4. Germline CDR1 reads LNHDA; CDR2 reads SQIVND (reference sequence). The CDR3 DNA sequence: TGTGCCAGTAGTATAGCAGGGACAGGGATCTACGAGCAGTACTTC. It specifies CASSIAGTGIYEQYF.